Reported below is one T cell receptor beta chain. What it binds is unknown. The data derive from a study of cytomegalovirus exposure and HLA in healthy donors. Study results and caveats: In a later analysis, specific HLA alleles were associated with under 20,000 TCR beta sequences at a 0.05 false discovery rate.

60 Vbeta and 13 Jbeta primers were used in PCR. The table came from immunoSEQ multiplex PCR; TCRdb's copy has only in-frame clones and leaves some out. The sample yields approximately 100,000 clones, roughly 67% seen once. This CDR3 is built from 17 residues. Germline V gene data show CDR1 as SGHTA and CDR2 as FQGNSA. V lost 5 bases to trimming and J lost 2 bases; unmatched junction nucleotides: 11. The gene calls are TRBV7-2 and TRBJ2-5; TRBD2 aligns across 10 bases. The sequencing input was PBMCs. This TCR derives from a man in his forties in good health and CMV-seronegative. Written as DNA, the CDR3 is TGTGCCAGCAGCCCTGCTCCGGGACTAGCGTTACAAGAGACCCAGTACTTC. Its translation is CASSPAPGLALQETQYF.